This TCR beta chain was profiled in a study of control samples from healthy donors and cancer patients. Trimming left V 8 bases short and J 0 bases short, with 7 bases between. Germline V CDR1 and CDR2: MNHEY, SMNVEV (reference sequence). CDR3 length equals 13 residues. The table came from immunoSEQ multiplex PCR; TCRdb's copy has only in-frame clones and leaves some out. The profile shows around 140,000 clones, under 90% of them singletons. The sample was PBMCs. The clonotype was recovered from a man aged 50 or older with head and neck cancer. The chain carries TRBV27 and TRBJ2-2; D uncertain. As DNA, the CDR3 is TGTGCCAGCCGCGCCCCGAACACCGGGGAGCTGTTTTTT. Amino acid sequence: CASRAPNTGELFF.